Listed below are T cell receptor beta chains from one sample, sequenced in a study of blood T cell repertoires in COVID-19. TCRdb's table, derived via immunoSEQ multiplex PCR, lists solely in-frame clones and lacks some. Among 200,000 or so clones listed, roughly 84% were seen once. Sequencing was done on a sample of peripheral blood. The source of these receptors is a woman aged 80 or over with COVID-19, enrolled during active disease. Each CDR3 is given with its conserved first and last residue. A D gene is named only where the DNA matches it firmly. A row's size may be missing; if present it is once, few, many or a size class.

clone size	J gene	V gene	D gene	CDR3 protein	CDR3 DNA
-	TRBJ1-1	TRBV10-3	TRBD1	CATDSTGLNTEAFF	TGTGCCACCGACTCGACAGGGCTAAACACTGAAGCTTTCTTT
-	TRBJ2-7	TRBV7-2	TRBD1	CASSPDRDRGNEQYF	TGTGCCAGCAGCCCAGACAGGGACAGGGGTAACGAGCAGTACTTC
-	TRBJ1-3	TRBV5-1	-	CASSLNPPSSGNTIYF	TGCGCCAGCAGCTTGAATCCACCTAGCTCTGGAAACACCATATATTTT
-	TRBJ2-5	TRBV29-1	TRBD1	CSFRQGAETQYF	TGCAGCTTTCGACAGGGGGCGGAGACCCAGTACTTC
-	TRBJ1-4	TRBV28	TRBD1	CASWDRDNEKLFF	TGTGCCAGTTGGGACAGAGATAATGAAAAACTGTTTTTT
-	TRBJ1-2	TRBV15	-	CATSRGETGGYTF	TGTGCCACCAGCAGAGGAGAGACGGGAGGCTACACCTTC
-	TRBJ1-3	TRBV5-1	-	CASSPQTGAGNTIYF	TGCGCCAGCAGCCCCCAGACAGGAGCTGGAAACACCATATATTTT
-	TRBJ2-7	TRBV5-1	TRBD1	CASSPDRGDEQYF	TGCGCCAGCAGCCCGGACAGGGGTGACGAGCAGTACTTC
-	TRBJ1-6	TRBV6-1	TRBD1	CASSDTRTGGNSPLHF	TGTGCCAGCAGTGACACCCGGACAGGGGGTAATTCACCCCTCCACTTT
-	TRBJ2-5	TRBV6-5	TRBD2	CASSTVSGGGETQYF	TGTGCCAGCAGTACTGTCTCCGGGGGAGGGGAGACCCAGTACTTC
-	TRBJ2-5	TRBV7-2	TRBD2	CASSLEAGGATQYF	TGTGCCAGCAGCTTAGAGGCGGGGGGTGCGACCCAGTACTTC
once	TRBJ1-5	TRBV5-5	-	CASSMTGGNQPQHF	TGTGCCAGCAGCATGACAGGAGGAAATCAGCCCCAGCATTTT
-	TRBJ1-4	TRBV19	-	CASSLRSTEKLFF	TGTGCCAGTAGTCTCAGGTCTACTGAAAAACTGTTTTTT
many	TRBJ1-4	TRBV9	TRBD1	CASSTRQGRGEKLFF	TGTGCCAGCAGCACCAGACAGGGAAGGGGTGAAAAACTGTTTTTT
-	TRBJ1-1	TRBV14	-	CASSQQATMNTEAFF	TGTGCCAGCAGCCAACAGGCGACAATGAACACTGAAGCTTTCTTT
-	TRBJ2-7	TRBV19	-	CASGLNPSEQYF	TGTGCCAGCGGACTTAACCCTAGCGAGCAGTACTTC
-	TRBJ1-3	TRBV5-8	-	CASSFIGNTIYF	TGTGCCAGCAGCTTCATTGGAAACACCATATATTTT
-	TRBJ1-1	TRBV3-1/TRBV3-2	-	CASTYRDNTEAFF	TGTGCCAGCACCTACCGCGATAACACTGAAGCTTTCTTT
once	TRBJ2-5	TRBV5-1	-	CASSPQRREETQYF	TGCGCCAGCAGCCCCCAGAGGCGGGAAGAGACCCAGTACTTC
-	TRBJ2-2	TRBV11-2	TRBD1	CASSPWDRGNTGELFF	TGTGCCAGCAGCCCTTGGGACAGGGGGAACACCGGGGAGCTGTTTTTT
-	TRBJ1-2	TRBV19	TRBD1	CASNPGQGGYGYTF	TGTGCCAGTAACCCCGGACAGGGAGGCTATGGCTACACCTTC
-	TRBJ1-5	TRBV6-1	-	CASSDNSSPASNQPQHF	TGTGCCAGCAGTGATAACAGCTCGCCCGCAAGCAATCAGCCCCAGCATTTT
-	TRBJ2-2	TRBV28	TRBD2	CASSSSGLANTGELFF	TGTGCCAGCAGTTCGTCGGGACTAGCGAACACCGGGGAGCTGTTTTTT
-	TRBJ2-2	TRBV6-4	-	CASSDSSRGPTGELFF	TGTGCCAGCAGTGACTCTAGCAGGGGACCCACCGGGGAGCTGTTTTTT
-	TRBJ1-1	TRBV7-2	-	CASSLWGDTEAFF	TGTGCCAGCAGCTTGTGGGGAGATACTGAAGCTTTCTTT
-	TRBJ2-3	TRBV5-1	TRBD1	CASRGQGAETQYF	TGCGCCAGCAGAGGACAGGGGGCTGAGACGCAGTATTTT
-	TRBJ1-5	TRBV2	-	CASSEFRSSNQPQHF	TGTGCCAGCAGTGAGTTCAGATCAAGCAATCAGCCCCAGCATTTT
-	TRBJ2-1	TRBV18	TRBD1	CASSLGQGLGEQFF	TGTGCCAGCTCCTTGGGACAGGGTCTCGGGGAGCAGTTCTTC
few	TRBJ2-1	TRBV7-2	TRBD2	CASSLAQTSGALGEQFF	TGTGCCAGCAGCTTAGCACAGACTAGCGGGGCTCTTGGTGAGCAGTTCTTC
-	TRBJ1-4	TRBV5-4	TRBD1	CASSSSTRTGHEKLFF	TGTGCCAGCAGCTCAAGTACGCGGACAGGGCATGAAAAACTGTTTTTT
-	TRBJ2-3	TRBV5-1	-	CASSTARDSSTDTQYF	TGCGCCAGCAGCACGGCCCGGGACTCTAGCACAGATACGCAGTATTTT
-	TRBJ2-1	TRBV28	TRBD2	CASSLDSGGKNEQFF	TGTGCCAGCAGTTTAGATAGCGGGGGGAAGAATGAGCAGTTCTTC
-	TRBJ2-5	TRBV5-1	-	CASSLVPTKETQYF	TGCGCCAGCAGCCTAGTTCCCACCAAAGAGACCCAGTACTTC
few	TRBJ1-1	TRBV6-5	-	CASRQSQGRTEAFF	TGTGCCAGCAGGCAATCACAGGGAAGAACTGAAGCTTTCTTT
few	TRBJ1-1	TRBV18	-	CASSQVMNTEAFF	TGTGCCAGCTCGCAGGTTATGAACACTGAAGCTTTCTTT
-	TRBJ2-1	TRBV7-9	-	CASSPDIYEQFF	TGTGCCAGCAGCCCAGACATCTATGAGCAGTTCTTC
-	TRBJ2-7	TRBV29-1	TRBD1	CSGTGSGEQYF	TGCAGCGGGACAGGGTCGGGCGAGCAGTACTTC
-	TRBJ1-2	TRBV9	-	CASSVAVYGYTF	TGTGCCAGCAGCGTAGCTGTCTATGGCTACACCTTC
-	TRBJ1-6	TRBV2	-	CASRRQDYSPLHF	TGTGCCAGCAGACGACAGGATTATTCACCCCTCCACTTT
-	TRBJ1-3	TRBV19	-	CAVQSSGNTIYF	TGTGCCGTACAGAGCTCTGGAAACACCATATATTTT
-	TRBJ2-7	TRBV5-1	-	CASSLDGSSYEQYF	TGCGCCAGCAGCTTGGACGGGAGCTCCTACGAGCAGTACTTC
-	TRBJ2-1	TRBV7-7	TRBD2	CASSLGTSGASNEQFF	TGTGCTAGCAGCTTAGGGACTAGCGGGGCGTCTAATGAGCAGTTCTTC
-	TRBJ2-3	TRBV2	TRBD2	CASSEGLAGGLADTQYF	TGTGCCAGCAGTGAGGGGCTAGCGGGGGGGCTGGCAGATACGCAGTATTTT
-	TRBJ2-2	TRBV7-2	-	CASSLGGFGTGELFF	TGTGCCAGCAGCTTAGGAGGGTTCGGCACCGGGGAGCTGTTTTTT
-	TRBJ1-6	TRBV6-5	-	CASRTPGTNNSPLHF	TGTGCCAGCAGGACTCCGGGGACAAATAATTCACCCCTCCACTTT
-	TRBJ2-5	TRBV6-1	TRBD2	CASKNGGAETQYF	TGTGCCAGCAAAAACGGGGGGGCGGAGACCCAGTACTTC
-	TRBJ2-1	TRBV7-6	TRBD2	CASSSARTSYNEQFF	TGTGCCAGCAGCTCAGCCCGGACTAGTTACAATGAGCAGTTCTTC
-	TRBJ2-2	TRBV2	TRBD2	CASSGLAGGLGELFF	TGTGCCAGCAGTGGACTAGCGGGGGGGCTCGGGGAGCTGTTTTTT
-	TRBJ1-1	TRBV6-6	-	CASTPRSPTEAFF	TGTGCCAGCACCCCGAGGAGTCCCACTGAAGCTTTCTTT
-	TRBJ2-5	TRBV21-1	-	CASSKGTDGRAETQYF	TGTGCCAGCAGCAAAGGAACGGACGGGAGGGCAGAGACCCAGTACTTC
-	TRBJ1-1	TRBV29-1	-	CSVGGRGTEAFF	TGCAGCGTTGGAGGCCGTGGTACTGAAGCTTTCTTT
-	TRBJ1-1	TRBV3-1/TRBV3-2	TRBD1	CASSQVFWTGITEAFF	TGTGCCAGCAGCCAAGTTTTCTGGACAGGGATCACTGAAGCTTTCTTT
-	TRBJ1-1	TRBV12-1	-	CASSQNRGQGTEAFF	TGTGCCAGCAGCCAAAACAGGGGGCAGGGCACTGAAGCTTTCTTT
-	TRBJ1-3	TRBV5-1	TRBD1	CASSLGTGRGNTIYF	TGCGCCAGCAGCTTGGGGACAGGGAGAGGAAACACCATATATTTT
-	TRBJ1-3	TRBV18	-	CASSPDSSGNTIYF	TGTGCCAGCTCACCGGACAGCTCTGGAAACACCATATATTTT
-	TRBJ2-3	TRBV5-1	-	CASSLEHVTDTQYF	TGCGCCAGCAGCTTGGAACATGTCACAGATACGCAGTATTTT
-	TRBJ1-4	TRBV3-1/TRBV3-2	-	CASSHFEKLFF	TGTGCCAGCAGCCACTTTGAAAAACTGTTTTTT